This TCR beta chain is from a study of cytomegalovirus exposure and HLA in healthy donors. Study-level points and caveats: Sequencing had likely introduced a cluster of highly shared sequence variants as an artifact.

This clone appeared a single time. Its matching antigen is unknown. This CDR3 spans 14 amino acids. Germline lookup yields CDR1 MNHEY and CDR2 SMNVEV (reference sequence). V lost 7 bases and J 0 bases, leaving 12 bases between the germline ends. Vbeta (60) and Jbeta (13) primers were used in the PCR. Clones were read by immunoSEQ multiplex PCR, and TCRdb kept only the in-frame ones, dropping some. The sample records about 120,000 clones, about 80% being singletons. This sequence joins TRBV27 and TRBJ1-1; D not resolved. Input material: PBMCs. The sequence was collected from a man aged 30 to 45 in good health and CMV-seropositive. The CDR3 nucleotides are TGTGCCAGCAAGATTGCGGCCATGAACACTGAAGCTTTCTTT. Residues: CASKIAAMNTEAFF.